A selection of T cell receptor beta chains follows, all from one sample in a study of CD8 T cells in ankylosing spondylitis. TCRdb recomputed calls from the 5' RACE reads with MiXCR, one row per CDR3 protein. The table lists around 890,000 distinct CDR3 sequences, around 11% of them singletons. Sequenced sample: blood, either unsorted or a sorted T cell fraction (not recorded which). The receptors come from a male donor with ankylosing spondylitis. Both conserved end residues are part of each CDR3. A D gene is named only where the DNA matches it firmly. The listing skips clone size in some rows; elsewhere it reads once, few, many or a size class.

j_call,clone_size,v_call,d_call,cdr3_aa,cdr3_nt
TRBJ2-3,-,TRBV10-3,-,CAISEADDRDTQYF,TGTGCCATCAGTGAGGCCGATGACCGAGATACGCAGTATTTT
TRBJ2-3,-,TRBV29-1,-,CSVEWGTDTQYF,TGCAGCGTTGAGTGGGGCACAGATACGCAGTATTTT
TRBJ2-3,few,TRBV10-3,-,CAISERGTNPTDTQYF,TGTGCCATCAGTGAGAGGGGAACGAATCCCACAGATACGCAGTATTTT
TRBJ2-1,many,TRBV20-1,-,CSARELAGSSYNEQFF,TGCAGTGCTAGAGAATTGGCAGGGAGCTCCTACAATGAGCAGTTCTTC
TRBJ1-1,few,TRBV27,-,CASSPTVLHLNTEAFF,TGTGCCAGCAGTCCGACAGTCCTCCATCTTAACACTGAAGCTTTCTTT
TRBJ1-1,few,TRBV6-1,TRBD1,CASKTGVGNTEAFF,TGTGCCAGCAAGACAGGGGTAGGCAACACTGAAGCTTTCTTT
TRBJ2-1,-,TRBV10-2,TRBD2,CASKPGLAGGEQFF,TGCGCCAGCAAACCGGGACTAGCGGGCGGTGAGCAGTTCTTC
TRBJ2-4,-,TRBV6-2/TRBV6-3,-,CASSYFGGLIQYF,TGTGCCAGCAGTTACTTTGGGGGACTCATTCAGTACTTC
TRBJ1-5,many,TRBV12-3/TRBV12-4,TRBD1,CASRGQGNQPQHF,TGTGCCAGCAGGGGACAGGGGAATCAGCCCCAGCATTTT
TRBJ2-1,many,TRBV5-1,-,CASSLEAQNNEQFF,TGCGCCAGCAGCTTGGAAGCACAAAACAATGAGCAGTTCTTC
TRBJ2-2,few,TRBV6-6,-,CASSVTGIGELFF,TGTGCCAGCAGCGTCACAGGGATCGGGGAGCTGTTTTTT
TRBJ2-7,-,TRBV20-1,TRBD2,CSALFAGASYEQYF,TGCAGTGCTCTGTTTGCGGGAGCCTCCTACGAGCAGTACTTC
TRBJ1-1,few,TRBV30,-,CAWGRYETEAFF,TGTGCCTGGGGGAGGTACGAAACTGAAGCTTTCTTT
TRBJ2-3,few,TRBV10-3,-,CAIKSGTREDTQYF,TGTGCCATAAAATCCGGGACGAGGGAAGATACGCAGTATTTT
TRBJ1-2,many,TRBV12-3/TRBV12-4,-,CASSRGRTNYGYTF,TGTGCCAGCAGCCGGGGGAGAACTAACTATGGCTACACCTTC
TRBJ2-5,-,TRBV20-1,TRBD1,CSAIGTEETQYF,TGCAGTGCTATCGGGACAGAAGAGACCCAGTACTTC
TRBJ1-2,many,TRBV20-1,-,CSARPGGGYGYTF,TGCAGTGCTCGGCCTGGGGGGGGCTATGGCTACACCTTC
TRBJ1-1,-,TRBV20-1,-,CSARDPRGAALEAFF,TGCAGTGCTAGAGATCCGAGAGGCGCCGCCCTTGAAGCTTTCTTT
TRBJ1-2,-,TRBV6-1,-,CASLAQGNLANYGYTF,TGTGCCAGCCTTGCACAGGGAAACCTAGCTAACTATGGCTACACCTTC
TRBJ2-5,many,TRBV7-7,-,CASSSLGRQETQYF,TGTGCTAGCAGCTCCCTTGGGCGGCAAGAGACCCAGTACTTC
TRBJ2-5,few,TRBV20-1,-,CSARDVRLRETQYF,TGCAGTGCTAGAGATGTCAGGCTCAGAGAGACCCAGTACTTC
TRBJ2-3,-,TRBV4-2,-,CASSQKKSGTDTQYF,TGTGCCAGCAGCCAAAAGAAATCCGGCACAGATACGCAGTATTTT
TRBJ2-2,-,TRBV24-1,-,CATSFGKNTGELFF,TGTGCCACCAGTTTCGGGAAGAACACCGGGGAGCTGTTTTTT
TRBJ2-2,many,TRBV3-1,TRBD1,CASSRLTGAGELFF,TGTGCCAGCAGCCGCCTAACAGGGGCCGGGGAGCTGTTTTTT
TRBJ2-3,many,TRBV4-3,-,CASSQETSSEGSTDTQYF,TGCGCCAGCAGCCAAGAGACGAGTAGCGAGGGGAGCACAGATACGCAGTATTTT
TRBJ1-5,many,TRBV7-2,TRBD1,CASSLTGGYNQPQHF,TGTGCCAGCAGTCTCACAGGGGGGTACAATCAGCCCCAGCATTTT
TRBJ2-7,few,TRBV5-1,TRBD2,CASSSLAGVYEQYF,TGCGCCAGCAGCTCGCTAGCGGGGGTCTACGAGCAGTACTTC
TRBJ1-2,few,TRBV5-1,-,CASSRGEGAYGYTF,TGCGCCAGCAGCCGGGGGGAGGGTGCCTATGGCTACACCTTC
TRBJ1-2,many,TRBV6-6,-,CASGYYGYTF,TGTGCCAGCGGTTACTATGGCTACACCTTC
TRBJ2-2,once,TRBV9,-,CASSRLTPWATGELFF,TGTGCCAGCAGCCGACTCACACCCTGGGCCACCGGGGAGCTGTTTTTT
TRBJ2-3,-,TRBV20-1,-,CSALGGGPDTQYF,TGCAGTGCCCTCGGGGGAGGACCAGATACGCAGTATTTT
TRBJ1-4,few,TRBV5-1,-,CASSVEFNEKLFF,TGCGCCAGCAGTGTGGAATTCAATGAAAAACTGTTTTTT
TRBJ2-2,few,TRBV11-3,-,CASTHNTGELFF,TGTGCCAGTACACACAACACCGGGGAGCTGTTTTTT
TRBJ2-2,many,TRBV12-3/TRBV12-4,TRBD1,CASSRQGAAGELFF,TGTGCCAGCAGCCGACAGGGGGCTGCCGGGGAGCTGTTTTTT
TRBJ2-6,-,TRBV10-3,-,CAISDMGRSSSGANVLTF,TGTGCCATCAGTGACATGGGCAGGTCGAGCTCTGGGGCCAACGTCCTGACTTTC
TRBJ1-2,-,TRBV20-1,-,CSASSGPNYGYTF,TGCAGTGCTAGCTCGGGGCCCAACTATGGCTACACCTTC
TRBJ2-7,few,TRBV20-1,TRBD1,CSAPGQGPYEQYF,TGCAGTGCTCCGGGACAGGGTCCTTACGAGCAGTACTTC
TRBJ2-7,-,TRBV9,TRBD2,CASSVGLAGGQLSYEQYF,TGTGCCAGCAGCGTAGGACTAGCGGGAGGTCAGTTGTCCTACGAGCAGTACTTC
TRBJ2-1,few,TRBV21-1,-,CASSNLAGSVQFF,TGTGCCAGCAGCAATCTAGCGGGAAGTGTGCAGTTCTTC
TRBJ2-3,-,TRBV25-1,TRBD2,CASRTSGGSDTQYF,TGTGCCAGCAGAACTAGCGGGGGTTCAGATACGCAGTATTTT
TRBJ1-6,-,TRBV20-1,-,CSARKGGSPLHF,TGCAGTGCTAGGAAGGGTGGTTCACCCCTCCACTTT
TRBJ2-7,-,TRBV7-2,-,CASSLGGAESYEQYF,TGTGCCAGCAGCCTTGGGGGAGCGGAGTCCTACGAGCAGTACTTC
TRBJ2-6,few,TRBV20-1,-,CSASDGAAGANVLTF,TGCAGTGCCTCGGACGGGGCGGCTGGGGCCAACGTCCTGACTTTC
TRBJ2-3,few,TRBV10-3,-,CATRQESTDTQYF,TGTGCCACGCGACAGGAAAGCACAGATACGCAGTATTTT
TRBJ1-2,many,TRBV5-1,-,CASSLEAQGSTGYTF,TGCGCCAGCAGCTTGGAGGCCCAGGGGTCTACCGGCTACACCTTC
TRBJ1-4,few,TRBV20-1,-,CSARGLRESDEKLFF,TGCAGTGCTAGGGGCTTACGGGAATCGGATGAAAAACTGTTTTTT
TRBJ1-1,few,TRBV5-1,-,CASSLRPERTEAFF,TGCGCCAGCAGCTTGAGACCAGAGAGGACTGAAGCTTTCTTT